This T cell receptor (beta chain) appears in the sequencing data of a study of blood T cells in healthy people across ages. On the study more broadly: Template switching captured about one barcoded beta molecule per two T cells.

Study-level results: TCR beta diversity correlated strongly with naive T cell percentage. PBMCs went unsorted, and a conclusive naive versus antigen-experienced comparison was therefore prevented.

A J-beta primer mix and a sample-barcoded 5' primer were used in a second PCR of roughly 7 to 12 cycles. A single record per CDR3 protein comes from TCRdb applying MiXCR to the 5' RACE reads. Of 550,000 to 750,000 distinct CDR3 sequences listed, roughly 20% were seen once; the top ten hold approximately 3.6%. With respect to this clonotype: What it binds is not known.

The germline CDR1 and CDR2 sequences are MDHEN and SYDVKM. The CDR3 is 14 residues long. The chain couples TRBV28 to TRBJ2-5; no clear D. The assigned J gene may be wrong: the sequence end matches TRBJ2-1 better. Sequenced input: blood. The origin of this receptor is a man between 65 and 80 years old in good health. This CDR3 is CASSLIARINEQFF. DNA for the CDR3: TGTGCCAGCAGTTTAATAGCTAGGATCAATGAGCAGTTCTTC.